The 3 T cell receptor beta chains below all came from one sample that was sequenced in a study of cytomegalovirus exposure and HLA in healthy donors. It was with 60 Vbeta and 13 Jbeta primers that the PCR ran. Only in-frame clones appear in the TCRdb table, and some are missing; sequencing was by immunoSEQ multiplex PCR. The repertoire includes around 100,000 clones, about 76% of them detected once, and 4.2% sits in the top ten. Sequencing was carried out using PBMCs. The receptor set was obtained from a woman aged 70 to 79 in good health and CMV-seropositive.

The chain joins TRBV19 to TRBJ1-5; TRBD1 agrees at 10 bases. The CDR3 loop spans 18 amino acids. V lost 2 bases to trimming and J lost 0 bases; unmatched junction nucleotides: 7. Germline V gives CDR1 LNHDA, CDR2 SQIVND (reference sequence). CDR3 amino acids: CASSIQTGGFPSNQPQHF. The CDR3 DNA is TGTGCCAGTAGTATACAGACAGGGGGCTTCCCTAGCAATCAGCCCCAGCATTTT.

CDR3 loop: CASSYQGWENIQYF. The CDR3, as DNA: TGTGCCAGCAGTTACCAGGGTTGGGAAAACATTCAGTACTTC. The chain employs TRBV6-6 and TRBJ2-4; weak D call: TRBD1 (5 bases). Germline values: CDR1 MNHNY, CDR2 SVGAGI (reference sequence). V lost 2 bases and J lost 5, with 10 bases in between. The CDR3 loop spans 14 amino acids.

This clone was recorded only once. The J gene is TRBJ1-6, the V gene TRBV9; 8 bases agree with TRBD1. Trimming at V came to 0 bases and at J to 10 bases, leaving 6 bases not matched to a gene. Germline V lookup: CDR1 SGDLS, CDR2 YYNGEE. This CDR3 spans 15 amino acids. This CDR3 reads CASSVGRGLGSPLHF. The DNA for the CDR3 is TGTGCCAGCAGCGTAGGCAGGGGGCTGGGATCACCCCTCCACTTT.